The text below deals with one T cell receptor (beta chain). Sequenced by immunoSEQ multiplex PCR; TCRdb stores in-frame clones only, minus some. The data contain about 76,000 clones, 90% to 95% of them seen just once; the ten biggest clones take up approximately 1.5%. The record originates from a study of cytomegalovirus exposure and HLA in healthy donors. Looked up from germline, CDR1 is SGHVS and CDR2 is FQNEAQ. V lost 2 bases and J lost 4; bases outside the gene matches: 3. The CDR3 is made up of 16 amino acids. The sequence derives from a young man in good health and CMV-seropositive. J is TRBJ2-2 and V is TRBV7-8; 11 bases align to TRBD2. The material sequenced was PBMCs. CDR3 sequence reads: CASSLFTSGSTGELFF. CDR3 nucleotide sequence: TGTGCCAGCAGCTTATTTACTAGCGGGAGCACCGGGGAGCTGTTTTTT.